This is a list of T cell receptor beta chains from one sample in a study of blood T cell repertoires in COVID-19. Profiled with immunoSEQ multiplex PCR; TCRdb holds only in-frame clones, not every one. Of about 310,000 clones detected, around 87% appear once; the ten largest clones hold 1.3%. The material sequenced was peripheral blood. The source is a man aged 65 to 79 with acute or convalescent COVID-19. The CDR3 runs from the conserved cysteine through the conserved F or W. The D gene is left open where the match is weak. A clone size is listed for some rows: how often the clone was seen (once, few, many), or a class if it is expanded.

d_gene	len	abundance	v_gene	j_gene	CDR3nt	CDR3aa
TRBD1	14	-	TRBV30	TRBJ1-5	TGTGCCTGGAGTCACGGACAGGGTGGTTGGCCCCAGCATTTT	CAWSHGQGGWPQHF
TRBD2	23	-	TRBV5-1	TRBJ2-3	TGCGCCAGCAGCCGTCGGACTAGCGGGAGAGGGACGACGGGCCCTCGAAACACAGATACGCAGTATTTT	CASSRRTSGRGTTGPRNTDTQYF
TRBD1	16	once	TRBV5-5	TRBJ2-2	TGTGCCAGCAGTCCCCGGACAGGGGTGGACACCGGGGAGCTGTTTTTT	CASSPRTGVDTGELFF
-	15	-	TRBV19	TRBJ2-7	TGTGCCAGTAGTACGCAACAGAGAGGGCCCTACGAGCAGTACTTC	CASSTQQRGPYEQYF
-	13	-	TRBV29-1	TRBJ1-1	TGCAGCGTTGAAAAGCAGGAGGGCACTGAAGCTTTCTTT	CSVEKQEGTEAFF
TRBD1	15	-	TRBV14	TRBJ1-1	TGTGCCAGCAGCCCCCGACAGGGCCTGATCGTAGGAGCTTTCTTT	CASSPRQGLIVGAFF
TRBD1	16	-	TRBV24-1	TRBJ1-5	TGTGCCACCAGTGCTATGGCAGGGGGCGGAAATCAGCCCCAGCATTTT	CATSAMAGGGNQPQHF
-	16	-	TRBV6-2/TRBV6-3	TRBJ2-5	TGTGCCAGCAGTCTATTTAGGACAGCAGGTGGAGAGACCCAGTACTTC	CASSLFRTAGGETQYF
-	13	-	TRBV5-1	TRBJ1-5	TGCGCCAGCAGCTTGGACCCAGATCAGCCCCAGCATTTT	CASSLDPDQPQHF
-	18	-	TRBV21-1	TRBJ2-2	TGTGCCAGCAGCAAAGACCAGGGGGACCCAATGAACACCGGGGAGCTGTTTTTT	CASSKDQGDPMNTGELFF
TRBD1	14	-	TRBV19	TRBJ2-5	TGTGCCACCCGGCGGTCCAGGGGGCAAGAGACCCAGTACTTC	CATRRSRGQETQYF
-	14	-	TRBV27	TRBJ1-6	TGTGCCAGCATGTTAGGGGGGGGAGATTCACCCCTCCACTTT	CASMLGGGDSPLHF
-	17	-	TRBV4-3	TRBJ2-6	TGCGCCAGCAGCCAAGATCATCCAGGGGCCGGGGCCAACGTCCTGACTTTC	CASSQDHPGAGANVLTF
TRBD1	13	-	TRBV5-5	TRBJ1-2	TGTGCCAGCAGCCCGGGACAGGTGTATGGCTACACCTTC	CASSPGQVYGYTF